The T cell receptor beta chain described here comes from a study of molecular identifiers for immune sequencing clone quantification. On the study more broadly: Naive CD8 cell RNA, from about 20,000 or 100,000 cells, was split five ways in replicates, with four sequenced.

As for this clonotype: What it binds is not known.

General study findings and limits: Clones with over 20 RNA copies captured over 99% of effector molecules but under 1% of naive ones. Barcodes shared by identical TCR molecules could lead to underestimated sizes of highly expanded clones.

CDR1 is LGHNA, CDR2 YSLEER, per germline. This CDR3 is 17 amino acids long. V was clipped by 0 bases and J by 10 bases, with 24 bases between them. Methods described previously were used for bulk TCR libraries, and listed TCR primers were applied. TCRdb independently ran MiXCR on the PCR reads; one entry per CDR3 protein. The table records 300,000 to 400,000 distinct CDR3 sequences, about 22% of them present only once. Sequencing was done on a sample of naive CD8+ T cells from blood, with Jurkat cell RNA spiked in. Documented subset: FACS-sorted CD8+CD4-CCR7+CD45RA+ naive T cells. The sequence came from a human donor in good health. Some libraries in this study had Jurkat cell RNA spiked in. The J gene is TRBJ1-2, the V gene TRBV4-3; maybe TRBD1 (6 bases). In DNA form, the CDR3 reads TGCGCCAGCAGCCAAGACAGGGGAACAGGCAGTTATCGGGACTACACCTTC. As protein: CASSQDRGTGSYRDYTF.